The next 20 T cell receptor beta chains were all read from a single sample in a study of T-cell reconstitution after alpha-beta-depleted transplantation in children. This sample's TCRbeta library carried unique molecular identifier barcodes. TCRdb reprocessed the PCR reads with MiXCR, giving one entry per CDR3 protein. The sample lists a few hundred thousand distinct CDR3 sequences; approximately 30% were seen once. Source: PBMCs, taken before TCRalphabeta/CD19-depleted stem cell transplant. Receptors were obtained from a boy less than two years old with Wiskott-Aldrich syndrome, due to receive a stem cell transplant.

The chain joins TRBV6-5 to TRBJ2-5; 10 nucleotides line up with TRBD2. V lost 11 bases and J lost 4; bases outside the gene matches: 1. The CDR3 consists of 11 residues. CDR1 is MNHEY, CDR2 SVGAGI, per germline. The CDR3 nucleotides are TGTGCCTGGACTAGCGGAGAGACCCAGTACTTC. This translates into CAWTSGETQYF.

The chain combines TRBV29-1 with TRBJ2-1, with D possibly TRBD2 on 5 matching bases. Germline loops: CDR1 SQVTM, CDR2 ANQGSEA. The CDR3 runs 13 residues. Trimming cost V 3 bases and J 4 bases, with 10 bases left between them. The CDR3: CSVEIGIYNEQFF. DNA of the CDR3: TGCAGCGTTGAGATCGGGATTTACAATGAGCAGTTCTTC.

CDR3 in DNA: TGTGCCAGCAGAAAAAATTCAGACGGGGCCCAGTACTTC. As protein: CASRKNSDGAQYF. The chain carries TRBV6-1 and TRBJ2-5; weak D call: TRBD2 (5 bases). V lost 6 bases and J lost 9, with 17 bases in between. The CDR3 sequence is 13 residues long. Per the germline V gene, CDR1 is MNHNS and CDR2 is SASEGT.

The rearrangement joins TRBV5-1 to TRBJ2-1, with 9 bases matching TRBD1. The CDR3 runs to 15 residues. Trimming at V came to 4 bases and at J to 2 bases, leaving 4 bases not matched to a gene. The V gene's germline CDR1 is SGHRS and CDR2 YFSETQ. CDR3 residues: CASSQQGAAYNEQFF. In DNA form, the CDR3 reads TGCGCCAGCAGCCAACAGGGGGCCGCCTACAATGAGCAGTTCTTC.

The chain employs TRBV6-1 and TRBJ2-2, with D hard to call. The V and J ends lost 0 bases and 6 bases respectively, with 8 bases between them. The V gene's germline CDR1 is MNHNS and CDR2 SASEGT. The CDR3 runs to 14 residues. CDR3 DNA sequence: TGTGCCAGCAGTGAAGCGTTTGTCGCCGGGGAGCTGTTTTTT. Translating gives CASSEAFVAGELFF.

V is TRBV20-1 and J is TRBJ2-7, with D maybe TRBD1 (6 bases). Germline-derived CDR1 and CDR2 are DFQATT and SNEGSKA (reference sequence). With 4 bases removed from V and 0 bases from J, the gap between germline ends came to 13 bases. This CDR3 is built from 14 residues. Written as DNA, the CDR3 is TGCAGTGCTAATCCAGGGGCTAGCTCCTACGAGCAGTACTTC. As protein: CSANPGASSYEQYF.

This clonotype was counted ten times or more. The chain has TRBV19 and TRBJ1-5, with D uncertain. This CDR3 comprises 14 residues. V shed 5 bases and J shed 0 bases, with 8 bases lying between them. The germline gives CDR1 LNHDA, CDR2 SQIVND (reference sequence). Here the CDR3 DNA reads TGTGCCAGTAGTTTGGGATATAGCAATCAGCCCCAGCATTTT. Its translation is CASSLGYSNQPQHF.

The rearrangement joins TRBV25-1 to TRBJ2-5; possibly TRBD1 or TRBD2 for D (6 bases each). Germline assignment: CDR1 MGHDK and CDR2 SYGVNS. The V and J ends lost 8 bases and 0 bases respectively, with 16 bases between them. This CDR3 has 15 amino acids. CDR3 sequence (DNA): TGTGCCAGCGGGGGGCCCTTCATGTACCAAGAGACCCAGTACTTC. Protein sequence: CASGGPFMYQETQYF.

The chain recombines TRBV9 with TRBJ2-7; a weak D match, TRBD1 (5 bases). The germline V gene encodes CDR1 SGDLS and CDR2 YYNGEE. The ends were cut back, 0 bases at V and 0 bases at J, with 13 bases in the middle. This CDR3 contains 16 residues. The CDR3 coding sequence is TGTGCCAGCAGCGTAGGGGCGTTCCAGGGCTCCTACGAGCAGTACTTC. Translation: CASSVGAFQGSYEQYF.

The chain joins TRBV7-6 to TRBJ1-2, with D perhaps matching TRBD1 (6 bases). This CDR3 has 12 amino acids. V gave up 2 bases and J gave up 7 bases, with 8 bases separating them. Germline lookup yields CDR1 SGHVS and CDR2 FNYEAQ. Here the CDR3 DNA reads TGTGCCAGCAGCTTATTCAGGGGTGGCTACACCTTC. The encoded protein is CASSLFRGGYTF.

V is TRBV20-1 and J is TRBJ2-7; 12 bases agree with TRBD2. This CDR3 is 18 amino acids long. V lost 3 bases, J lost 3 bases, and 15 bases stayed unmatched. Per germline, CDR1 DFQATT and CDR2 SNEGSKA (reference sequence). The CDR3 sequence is CSASKGRETSGSFYEQYF. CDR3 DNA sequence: TGCAGTGCTAGTAAGGGAAGAGAGACTAGCGGGAGTTTCTACGAGCAGTACTTC.

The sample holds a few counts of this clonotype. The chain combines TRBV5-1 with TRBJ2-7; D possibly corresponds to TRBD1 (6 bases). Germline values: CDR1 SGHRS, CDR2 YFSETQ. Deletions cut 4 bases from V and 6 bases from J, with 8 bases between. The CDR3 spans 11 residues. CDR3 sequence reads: CASSAGVEQYF. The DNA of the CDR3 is TGCGCCAGCAGCGCAGGGGTCGAGCAGTACTTC.

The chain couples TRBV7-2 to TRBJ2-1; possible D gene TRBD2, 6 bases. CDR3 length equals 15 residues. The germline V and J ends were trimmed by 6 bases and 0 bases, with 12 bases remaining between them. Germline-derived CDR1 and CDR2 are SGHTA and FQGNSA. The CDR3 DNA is TGTGCCAGCAGATTTAGCGGAGCCTCCTACAATGAGCAGTTCTTC. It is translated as CASRFSGASYNEQFF.

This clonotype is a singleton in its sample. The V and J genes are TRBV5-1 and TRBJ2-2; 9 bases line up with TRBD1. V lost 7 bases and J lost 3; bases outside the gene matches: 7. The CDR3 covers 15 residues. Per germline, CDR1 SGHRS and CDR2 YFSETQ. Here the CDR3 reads CASGPGDRDTGELFF. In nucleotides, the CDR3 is TGCGCCAGCGGCCCCGGGGACAGGGACACCGGGGAGCTGTTTTTT.

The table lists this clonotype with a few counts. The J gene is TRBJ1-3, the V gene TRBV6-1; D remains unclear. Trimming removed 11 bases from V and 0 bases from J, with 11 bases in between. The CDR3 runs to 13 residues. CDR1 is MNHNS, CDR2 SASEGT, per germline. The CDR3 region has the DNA TGTGCCGTCCCTGGGAACTCTGGAAACACCATATATTTT. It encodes CAVPGNSGNTIYF.

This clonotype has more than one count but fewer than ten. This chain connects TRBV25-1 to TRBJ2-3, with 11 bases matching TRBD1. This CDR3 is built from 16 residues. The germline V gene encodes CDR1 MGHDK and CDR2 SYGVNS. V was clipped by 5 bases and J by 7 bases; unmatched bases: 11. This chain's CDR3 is CASSSARTGGINTQYF. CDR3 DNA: TGTGCCAGCAGTAGCGCGCGGACAGGGGGCATCAATACGCAGTATTTT.

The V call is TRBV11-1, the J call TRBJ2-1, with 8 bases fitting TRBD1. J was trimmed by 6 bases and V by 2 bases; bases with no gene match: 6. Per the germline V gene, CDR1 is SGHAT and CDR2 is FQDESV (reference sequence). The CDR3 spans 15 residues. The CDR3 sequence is CASSLSGDRGNEQFF. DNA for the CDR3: TGTGCCAGCAGCTTATCGGGCGACAGGGGCAATGAGCAGTTCTTC.

The CDR3 sequence is CSAWGWGGEQFF. CDR3 DNA: TGCAGTGCATGGGGTTGGGGAGGCGAGCAGTTCTTC. The chain joins TRBV20-1 to TRBJ2-1, with D possibly being TRBD2 (6 bases). The CDR3 spans 12 residues. The germline V gene encodes CDR1 DFQATT and CDR2 SNEGSKA (reference sequence). The V gene lost 6 bases and the J gene lost 10 bases, with 16 bases spanning the gap.

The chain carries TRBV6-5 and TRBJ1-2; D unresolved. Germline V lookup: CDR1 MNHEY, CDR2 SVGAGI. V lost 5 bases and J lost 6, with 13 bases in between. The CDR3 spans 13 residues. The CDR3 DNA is TGTGCCAGCAGTAGGCAAGTCTTCGATGGCTACACCTTC. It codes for CASSRQVFDGYTF.

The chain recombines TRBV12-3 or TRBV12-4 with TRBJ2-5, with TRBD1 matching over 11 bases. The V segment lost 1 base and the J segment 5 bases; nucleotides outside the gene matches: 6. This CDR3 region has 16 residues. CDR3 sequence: CASSLEVGTGGETQYF. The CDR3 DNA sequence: TGTGCCAGCAGTTTAGAAGTGGGGACAGGGGGTGAGACCCAGTACTTC.